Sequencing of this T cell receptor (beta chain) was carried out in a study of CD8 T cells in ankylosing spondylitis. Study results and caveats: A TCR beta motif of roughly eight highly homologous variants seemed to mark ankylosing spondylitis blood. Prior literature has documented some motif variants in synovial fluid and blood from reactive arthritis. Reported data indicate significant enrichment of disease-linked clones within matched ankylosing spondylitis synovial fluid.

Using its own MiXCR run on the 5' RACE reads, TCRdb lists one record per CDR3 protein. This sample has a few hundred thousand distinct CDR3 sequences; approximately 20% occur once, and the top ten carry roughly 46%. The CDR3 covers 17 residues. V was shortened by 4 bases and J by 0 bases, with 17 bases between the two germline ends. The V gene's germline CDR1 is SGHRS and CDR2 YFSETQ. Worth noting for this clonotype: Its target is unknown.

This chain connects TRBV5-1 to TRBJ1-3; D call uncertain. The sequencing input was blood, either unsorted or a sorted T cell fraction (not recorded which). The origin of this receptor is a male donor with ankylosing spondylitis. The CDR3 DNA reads TGCGCCAGCAGCGCGGACGGGCCCCTACTCTCTGGAAACACCATATATTTT. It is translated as CASSADGPLLSGNTIYF.